This T cell receptor beta chain was sequenced during a study of blood T cell repertoires in COVID-19. Study details: Collection of acute and convalescent COVID-19 samples took place in the United States, Italy and Spain.

Authors' methods: Amplification of reference gene primers was used by the study to estimate nucleated cell counts. Repertoires were generated with immunoSEQ multiplex PCR, while TCRdb's copy carries only in-frame clones and drops some. V, J and clone size are those of that table, while D and trimming were read from the DNA. This table has some 270,000 clones, about 88% appearing once. The CDR3 has 15 amino acids. The V gene's germline CDR1 is SGHDN and CDR2 FVKESK. Trimming left V 1 base short and J 6 bases short, with 16 bases between. Sample: peripheral blood. The source of this sequence is a middle-aged woman who had recovered from COVID-19. V is TRBV14 and J is TRBJ2-7; TRBD2 might be the D (6 bases). The CDR3 DNA is TGTGCCAGCAGCCAAGGCCTAGCGAGTTGGAGCGAGCAGTACTTC. The encoded protein is CASSQGLASWSEQYF.